This entry lists 21 T cell receptor beta chains sequenced from one sample in a study of blood T cell repertoires in COVID-19. The table came from immunoSEQ multiplex PCR; TCRdb's copy has only in-frame clones and leaves some out. This table holds about 260,000 clones, 83% found once. The sequenced material came from peripheral blood. Receptors originate from a woman aged 45-59 years who had recovered from COVID-19.

This chain joins TRBV11-3 and TRBJ2-1, with a possible D match to TRBD2 (7 bases). Germline values: CDR1 SGHNT, CDR2 YENEEA. Trimming cost V 0 bases and J 9 bases, with 12 bases left between them. CDR3 length equals 14 residues. CDR3 residues: CASSLDQGGGEQFF. DNA for the CDR3: TGTGCCAGCAGCTTAGATCAGGGAGGGGGTGAGCAGTTCTTC.

This chain connects TRBV7-6 to TRBJ2-2; the match to TRBD2 covers 8 bases. With V trimmed by 5 bases and J by 6 bases, 26 bases remained unmatched. Per the germline V gene, CDR1 is SGHVS and CDR2 is FNYEAQ. The CDR3 runs to 21 residues. CDR3 coding DNA: TGTGCCAGCAGCCCCCCCGAGGTAGCGGGGTACCGGAGGTGGTATCCCGGGGAGCTGTTTTTT. The encoded protein is CASSPPEVAGYRRWYPGELFF.

The chain combines TRBV19 with TRBJ2-3; TRBD2 agrees at 12 bases. The CDR3 consists of 16 residues. Germline CDR1 reads LNHDA; CDR2 reads SQIVND (reference sequence). The junction had 11 bases not matched to a gene; V was cut back by 8 bases and J by 5 bases. CDR3 sequence reads: CASSLSLAGGGDTQYF. In DNA, the CDR3 is TGTGCCAGTTCCCTCTCACTAGCGGGAGGAGGAGATACGCAGTATTTT.

The V and J genes are TRBV6-5 and TRBJ2-2, with no clear D. V was trimmed by 6 bases and J by 1 base, leaving 6 bases between them. This CDR3 region has 13 residues. Germline CDR1 reads MNHEY; CDR2 reads SVGAGI. In DNA, the CDR3 is TGTGCCAGCAGGTTCAAGAACACCGGGGAGCTGTTTTTT. It encodes CASRFKNTGELFF.

CDR3 loop: CASSPSGASGRYEQYF. The CDR3 region has the DNA TGTGCCAGCAGTCCCTCGGGGGCTAGCGGGAGGTACGAGCAGTACTTC. The gene calls are TRBV28 and TRBJ2-7; 11 bases agree with TRBD2. The ends lost 5 bases at V and 4 bases at J; junction bases unmatched: 10. This CDR3 is built from 16 residues. Germline CDR1 MDHEN, CDR2 SYDVKM.

The chain links TRBV4-2 to TRBJ2-7; 12 nucleotides agree with TRBD2. This CDR3 contains 16 residues. Germline values: CDR1 LGHNA, CDR2 YNFKEQ. The V and J ends lost 1 base and 12 bases, in that order; junction bases with no gene match: 13. In DNA form, the CDR3 reads TGTGCCAGCAGCCAAGGTGTACTAGCGGGGGGCCATACACGGTACTTC. Translated: CASSQGVLAGGHTRYF.

V and J are TRBV7-2 and TRBJ2-6; TRBD1 is a possible D gene (7 bases). V lost 4 bases to trimming and J lost 0 bases, with 16 bases between them. Germline V gene data show CDR1 as SGHTA and CDR2 as FQGNSA. CDR3 size: 18 residues. The CDR3 DNA is TGTGCCAGCAGCTCGGCGGGGACAGCTAGCTCTGGGGCCAACGTCCTGACTTTC. Translating gives CASSSAGTASSGANVLTF.

The rearrangement joins TRBV7-3 to TRBJ1-1; TRBD1 might be the D (6 bases). Germline-derived CDR1 and CDR2 are SGHTA and FQGTGA. V lost 5 bases to trimming and J lost 2 bases, with 12 bases between them. The CDR3 is made up of 14 amino acids. In nucleotides, the CDR3 is TGTGCCAGCAGCGTACAAGGGGGAAACACTGAAGCTTTCTTT. Its protein product is CASSVQGGNTEAFF.

The chain uses TRBV29-1 and TRBJ1-2; TRBD1 is a possible D gene (6 bases). The V end lost 7 bases, the J end lost 4 bases, and 13 bases lay between the germline ends. CDR1 SQVTM and CDR2 ANQGSEA come from the germline V gene. The CDR3 is 12 amino acids. DNA of the CDR3: TGCAGCGCAGACCAGGGGCGCTATGGCTACACCTTC. Translation gives CSADQGRYGYTF.

This sequence joins TRBV7-2 and TRBJ2-3; 10 bases map to TRBD2. Trimming at V came to 6 bases and at J to 2 bases, leaving 11 bases not matched to a gene. CDR3 length equals 17 residues. Germline CDR1 SGHTA, CDR2 FQGNSA. CDR3 coding DNA: TGTGCCAGCAGTCCCAATCTTCTAGCGGGGGTCACAGATACGCAGTATTTT. Protein: CASSPNLLAGVTDTQYF.

A single count supports this clone. J is TRBJ2-7 and V is TRBV28; 11 bases are shared with TRBD2. This CDR3 has 14 amino acids. Germline V gives CDR1 MDHEN, CDR2 SYDVKM. Trimming removed 7 bases from V and 2 bases from J; junction bases left unmatched: 4. The CDR3 coding sequence is TGTGCCAGCACGAAGACTAGCGGGGCCTACGAGCAGTACTTC. Amino acid sequence: CASTKTSGAYEQYF.

This clone came up once. This chain connects TRBV3-1 (or the pseudogene TRBV3-2) to TRBJ2-6, with a possible D match to TRBD1 (6 bases). Germline CDR1 reads LGHDT; CDR2 reads YNNKEL (reference sequence). This CDR3 has 16 residues. The germline V and J ends were trimmed by 1 base and 0 bases, with 7 bases remaining between them. In nucleotides, the CDR3 is TGTGCCAGCAGCCAAGGGGGGCTCTCTGGGGCCAACGTCCTGACTTTC. It codes for CASSQGGLSGANVLTF.

This clone showed up just a few times. The rearrangement uses TRBV18 and TRBJ2-5; D not resolved. V gave up 1 base and J gave up 5 bases, with 8 bases separating them. This CDR3 has 13 amino acids. Looked up from germline, CDR1 is KGHSH and CDR2 is LQKENI. CDR3 sequence (DNA): TGTGCCAGCTCACCACGAGATTGGGAGACCCAGTACTTC. Amino acids: CASSPRDWETQYF.

This clone was detected ten times or more. In the same sample, other DNA sequences code for this CDR3. The chain is built from TRBV9 and TRBJ2-3; TRBD1 agrees at 9 bases. Germline CDR1 is SGDLS and CDR2 is YYNGEE. V shed 2 bases, J shed 0 bases, and the junction held 10 bases outside the gene matches. The CDR3 length is 18 residues. The DNA for the CDR3 is TGTGCCAGCAGCGTCGGAGATGGGACAGGGACCAGCACAGATACGCAGTATTTT. Amino acid sequence: CASSVGDGTGTSTDTQYF. Variable domain in full (rest from reference TRBV9 and TRBJ2-3): DSGVTQTPKHLITATGQRVTLRCSPRSGDLSVYWYQQSLDQGLQFLIQYYNGEERAKGNILERFSAQQFPDLHSELNLSSLELGDSALYFCASSVGDGTGTSTDTQYFGPGTRLTVL.

The chain carries TRBV4-3 and TRBJ1-6; TRBD1 agrees at 9 bases. This CDR3 is 16 amino acids long. V was clipped by 1 base and J by 9 bases; unmatched bases: 7. The germline V gene has CDR1 LGHNA and CDR2 YSLEER. Here the CDR3 reads CASSQARDRVSSPLHF. CDR3 coding DNA: TGCGCCAGCAGCCAAGCACGGGACAGGGTTTCTTCACCCCTCCACTTT.

This clone turned up a few times. V and J are TRBV28 and TRBJ2-2, with 7 bases lining up with TRBD2. The CDR3 runs 18 residues. Trimming took 1 base from V and 7 from J; bases not matched to a gene: 15. The germline gives CDR1 MDHEN, CDR2 SYDVKM. The CDR3, as DNA: TGTGCCAGCAGTTTATCCGTCGTTATCGCGGGAGATGGCGGGGAGCTGTTTTTT. Translating it yields CASSLSVVIAGDGGELFF.

A single count supports this clone. The chain has TRBV7-3 and TRBJ2-2, with D perhaps matching TRBD1 (5 bases). V lost 8 bases and J lost 10, with 17 bases in between. The CDR3 is 13 amino acids. Per germline, CDR1 SGHTA and CDR2 FQGTGA. The CDR3 reads CASSSQGPEELFF. The CDR3 DNA sequence: TGTGCCAGCTCCTCCCAGGGTCCCGAGGAGCTGTTTTTT.

The rearrangement joins TRBV5-1 to TRBJ1-4; D is perhaps TRBD1 (6 bases). Germline V CDR1 and CDR2: SGHRS, YFSETQ. V dropped 3 bases and J dropped 5 bases, with 17 bases sitting between them. The CDR3 spans 16 residues. The CDR3 protein is CASSSRGQPQNEKLFF. The DNA of the CDR3 is TGCGCCAGCAGCTCACGCGGACAGCCCCAAAATGAAAAACTGTTTTTT.

The rearrangement uses TRBV6-6 and TRBJ1-1, with D perhaps TRBD1 (5 bases). CDR1 and CDR2 from the germline V gene are MNHNY and SVGAGI (reference sequence). The CDR3 is 15 residues long. Trimming cost V 0 bases and J 6 bases, with 14 bases left between them. CDR3 nucleotide sequence: TGTGCCAGCAGTTACTCTCCAGGGCCGGCCGCTGAAGCTTTCTTT. Protein product: CASSYSPGPAAEAFF.

The V call is TRBV11-1, the J call TRBJ2-7; 11 nucleotides match TRBD2. The CDR3 consists of 13 residues. Trimming removed 6 bases from V and 6 bases from J; junction bases left unmatched: 4. Germline lookup yields CDR1 SGHAT and CDR2 FQDESV (reference sequence). The CDR3 bases are TGTGCCAGCAGGATACTAGCGGGGGCCGAGCAGTACTTC. Its translation is CASRILAGAEQYF. Full variable domain (rest looked up from reference TRBV11-1 and TRBJ2-7): EAEVAQSPRYKITEKSQAVAFWCDPISGHATLYWYRQILGQGPELLVQFQDESVVDDSQLPKDRFSAERLKGVDSTLKIQPAELGDSAMYLCASRILAGAEQYFGPGTRLTVT.

The chain uses TRBV28 and TRBJ2-6, with D perhaps TRBD2 (5 bases). CDR3 length: 16 residues. Germline V gives CDR1 MDHEN, CDR2 SYDVKM. V was cut by 3 bases and J by 3 bases, with 12 bases left in between. The CDR3 here is CASSLPLGIGANVLTF. CDR3 DNA sequence: TGTGCCAGCAGTTTGCCCCTCGGGATTGGGGCCAACGTCCTGACTTTC.